This T cell receptor (beta chain) is from a study of blood T cell repertoires in COVID-19. In the original processing: Amplified reference gene primers provided the basis for estimating nucleated cell counts. The assay was immunoSEQ multiplex PCR, and TCRdb's table has in-frame clones only and misses some. V, J and clone size derive from that table, while D and trimming were established from the DNA sequence. The sample has around 110,000 clones; more than 80% are singletons. The clonotype originates from a man aged 35-49 years with acute or convalescent COVID-19. The specimen sequenced was peripheral blood.

This CDR3 is CASTTDYRIQDSPLHF. As DNA, the CDR3 is TGTGCCAGCACTACAGACTACCGAATACAAGATTCACCCCTCCACTTT. The V call is TRBV7-2, the J call TRBJ1-6; D remains unclear. The germline CDR1 and CDR2 sequences are SGHTA and FQGNSA. This CDR3 spans 16 amino acids. With 7 bases removed from V and 8 bases from J, the gap between germline ends came to 21 bases.